This T cell receptor (beta chain) appears in the sequencing data of a study of T cell clones after liver transplantation. Study as a whole: As an antigen-independent comparator, third-party-reactive TCRbeta sequences came from pre-transplant mixed lymphocyte reactions.

With respect to this clone: The antigen is unknown.

The data were produced by immunoSEQ multiplex PCR, yet TCRdb's version contains in-frame clones alone and is incomplete. Among around 51,000 clones listed, about nine tenths were seen once. Study-wide findings and caveats: In a couple of subjects, few donor cells limited the measurable donor-reactive repertoire.

Germline CDR1 and CDR2: SQVTM and ANQGSEA. Trimming removed 0 bases from V and 0 bases from J; junction bases left unmatched: 7. CDR3 length: 19 amino acids. This TCR derives from a human patient who received a liver transplant. The graft donor may be the source of some T cells. The rearrangement links TRBV29-1 to TRBJ2-1; 14 bases align to TRBD2. The source was CD8+ T cells from blood, collected 12 months after liver transplant. CDR3 sequence: CSVEDRRLAGGFSYNEQFF. In DNA form, the CDR3 reads TGCAGCGTTGAAGATCGGAGACTAGCGGGAGGGTTCTCCTACAATGAGCAGTTCTTC.